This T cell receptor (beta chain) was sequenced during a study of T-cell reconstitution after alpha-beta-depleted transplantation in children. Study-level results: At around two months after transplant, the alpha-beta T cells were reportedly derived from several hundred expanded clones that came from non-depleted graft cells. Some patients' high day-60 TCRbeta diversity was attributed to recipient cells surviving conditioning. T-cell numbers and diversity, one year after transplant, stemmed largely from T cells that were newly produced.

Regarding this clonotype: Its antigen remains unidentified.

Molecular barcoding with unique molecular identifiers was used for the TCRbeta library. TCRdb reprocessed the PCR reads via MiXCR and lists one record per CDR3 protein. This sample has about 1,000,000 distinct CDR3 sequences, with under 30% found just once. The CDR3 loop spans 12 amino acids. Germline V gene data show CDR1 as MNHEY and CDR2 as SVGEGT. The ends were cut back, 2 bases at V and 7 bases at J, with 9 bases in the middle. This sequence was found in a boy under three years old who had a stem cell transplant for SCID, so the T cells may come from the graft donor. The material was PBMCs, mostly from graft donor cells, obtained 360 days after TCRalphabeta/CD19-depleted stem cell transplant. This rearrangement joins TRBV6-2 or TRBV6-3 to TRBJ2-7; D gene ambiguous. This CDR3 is CASSYGRLEQYF. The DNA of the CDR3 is TGTGCCAGCAGTTACGGCAGATTGGAGCAGTACTTC.